The 6 T cell receptor beta chains given below trace back to one sample, sequenced in a study of monozygotic twins with inflammatory bowel disease (dated by TCRdb to about 2019). Library construction relied on 5' RACE. Sequencing instrument: Illumina HiSeq 2500. Once TCRdb had reprocessed the reads, it stored one entry per CDR3 protein sequence and supplied no DNA. This sample's table has entries for under 200,000 distinct CDR3 sequences. The ten largest clones represent 2.4% of the sample. Sequencing was performed on blood. These receptors were collected from a human donor with ulcerative colitis or Crohn's disease, or a healthy co-twin of an affected twin (not recorded which).

The chain links TRBV2 to TRBJ2-1. Germline loops: CDR1 SNHLY, CDR2 FYNNEI. CDR3 length: 15 amino acids. The CDR3 loop is CASSAPSSSYNEQFF.

This rearrangement joins TRBV9 to TRBJ1-2; without DNA, the TCRdb call of TRBD1 cannot be checked. This CDR3 is 15 amino acids long. Germline V gene sequence: CDR1 SGDLS, CDR2 YYNGEE. CDR3 in amino acids: CASSVDPSSTYGYTF.

J is TRBJ2-1 and V is TRBV9; TCRdb outputs TRBD1, but without DNA this stays unchecked. The CDR3 has 16 amino acids. Germline values: CDR1 SGDLS, CDR2 YYNGEE. CDR3 sequence: CASSVAPRGTYNEQFF.

The chain couples TRBV7-9 to TRBJ1-2. Germline V gives CDR1 SEHNR, CDR2 FQNEAQ (reference sequence). There are 14 residues in the CDR3. This CDR3 is CASSPTNVGSGYTF. The full variable domain, rest sourced from reference TRBV7-9 and TRBJ1-2, is DTGVSQNPRHKITKRGQNVTFRCDPISEHNRLYWYRQTLGQGPEFLTYFQNEAQLEKSRLLSDRFSAERPKGSFSTLEIQRTEQGDSAMYLCASSPTNVGSGYTFGSGTRLTVV.

The chain combines TRBV4-2 with TRBJ2-3; TCRdb's assignment of TRBD2 cannot be checked, as there is no DNA. Per the germline V gene, CDR1 is LGHNA and CDR2 is YNFKEQ. The CDR3 has 16 amino acids. CDR3 protein: CASSQGLGPSGDTQYF.

The gene calls are TRBV19 and TRBJ1-5. The CDR3 has 13 residues. The germline V gene encodes CDR1 LNHDA and CDR2 SQIVND (reference sequence). The CDR3 protein is CASSLRVLLPQHF.